This TCR beta chain was retrieved from a study of cytomegalovirus exposure and HLA in healthy donors. The PCR made use of 60 Vbeta and 13 Jbeta primers. The data were produced by immunoSEQ multiplex PCR, yet TCRdb's version contains in-frame clones alone and is incomplete. The data show about 120,000 clones, roughly three fifths seen once. J was trimmed by 4 bases and V by 5 bases; bases with no gene match: 3. The CDR3 consists of 14 residues. Looked up from germline, CDR1 is LNHDA and CDR2 is SQIVND (reference sequence). This clone was found a few times. This TCR was recovered from a man between 18 and 35 years old in good health and CMV-seronegative. This chain joins TRBV19 and TRBJ1-5, with 9 bases that match TRBD1. Sequenced sample: PBMCs. The CDR3 is CASSEGQGNQPQHF. The CDR3, as DNA: TGTGCCAGTAGTGAGGGACAGGGAAATCAGCCCCAGCATTTT.